The rows below give T cell receptor beta chains drawn from one sample of a study of spatial heterogeneity in lung cancer. TCRdb itself ran the 5' RACE reads through MiXCR, one entry per CDR3 protein. This repertoire shows some 80,000 distinct CDR3 sequences, 8% found once; its top ten account for roughly 7%. The sample in question was PBMCs, obtained at surgery. These receptors all come from a male donor with early-stage non-small cell lung cancer. Both conserved end residues are part of each CDR3. D genes are given only for firm matches. The size entry is marked missing in some rows and otherwise reads once, few, many or a size class.

clone_size	j_call	d_call	v_call	cdr3_aa	cdr3_nt
many	TRBJ1-5	-	TRBV2	CASTVYSNQPQHF	TGTGCCAGCACAGTATATAGCAATCAGCCCCAGCATTTT
-	TRBJ1-1	-	TRBV20-1	CSAPPGMNTEAFF	TGCAGTGCCCCCCCAGGGATGAACACTGAAGCTTTCTTT
-	TRBJ1-1	TRBD1	TRBV5-1	CASVGQGGGEAFF	TGCGCCAGCGTGGGACAGGGGGGCGGTGAAGCTTTCTTT
few	TRBJ2-5	-	TRBV27	CASRDGFQETQYF	TGTGCCAGCAGGGATGGCTTTCAAGAGACCCAGTACTTC
many	TRBJ2-7	-	TRBV27	CASSSLVLTYEQYF	TGTGCCAGCAGTTCACTGGTTCTCACCTACGAGCAGTACTTC
many	TRBJ2-7	-	TRBV20-1	CSAGSSYEQYF	TGCAGTGCTGGGAGCTCCTACGAGCAGTACTTC
many	TRBJ2-3	TRBD2	TRBV11-3	CASSLDNRAGAADTQYF	TGTGCCAGCAGCTTAGATAACCGAGCGGGAGCCGCAGATACGCAGTATTTT
-	TRBJ2-1	TRBD1	TRBV6-5	CASSPRDRVTNEQFF	TGTGCCAGCAGTCCCCGGGACAGAGTCACTAATGAGCAGTTCTTC
few	TRBJ1-3	TRBD1	TRBV30	CAWSVEGGRSGNTIYF	TGTGCCTGGAGTGTTGAAGGGGGCCGGTCTGGAAACACCATATATTTT
many	TRBJ1-5	-	TRBV7-9	CASSPGDQPQHF	TGTGCCAGCAGCCCTGGGGATCAGCCCCAGCATTTT
many	TRBJ2-3	-	TRBV29-1	CSVEDIWGVVADTQYF	TGCAGCGTTGAAGATATTTGGGGAGTTGTGGCAGATACGCAGTATTTT
many	TRBJ1-3	-	TRBV20-1	CSARDRVGGNTIYF	TGCAGTGCTAGAGATAGGGTTGGAGGAAACACCATATATTTT
-	TRBJ1-2	-	TRBV20-1	CSAPSTGNYGYTF	TGCAGTGCTCCCTCTACAGGGAACTATGGCTACACCTTC
many	TRBJ1-1	-	TRBV13	CASSLGQKNTEAFF	TGTGCCAGCAGCTTAGGACAGAAGAACACTGAAGCTTTCTTT
few	TRBJ2-7	TRBD2	TRBV19	CASSAGTSGSYEQYF	TGTGCCAGTAGTGCGGGGACTAGCGGGAGTTACGAGCAGTACTTC
-	TRBJ1-2	-	TRBV4-1	CASSQDEGWYGYTF	TGCGCCAGCAGCCAAGACGAGGGTTGGTATGGCTACACCTTC
few	TRBJ1-1	-	TRBV19	CASRGPSRTEAFF	TGTGCCAGTAGAGGTCCTTCGAGAACTGAAGCTTTCTTT
few	TRBJ2-2	TRBD2	TRBV25-1	CASSDAGGKPGELFF	TGTGCCAGCAGTGATGCGGGGGGCAAACCCGGGGAGCTGTTTTTT
many	TRBJ2-3	TRBD2	TRBV20-1	CSAKRQGSGGSDTQYF	TGCAGTGCCAAGAGGCAGGGTAGCGGGGGGTCGGATACGCAGTATTTT
many	TRBJ2-2	TRBD2	TRBV4-3	CASSQGGRDPNTGELFF	TGCGCCAGCAGCCAAGGCGGGAGAGATCCGAACACCGGGGAGCTGTTTTTT
-	TRBJ2-5	-	TRBV19	CASSRGDQETQYF	TGTGCCAGTAGTAGAGGGGACCAAGAGACCCAGTACTTC
many	TRBJ1-5	TRBD1	TRBV29-1	CSVSGGAGGNQPQHF	TGCAGCGTGTCAGGGGGCGCTGGGGGCAATCAGCCCCAGCATTTT
many	TRBJ1-1	TRBD1	TRBV29-1	CSVAWTGTGGNKGSTEAFF	TGCAGCGTCGCCTGGACCGGGACAGGGGGGAACAAGGGAAGCACTGAAGCTTTCTTT
few	TRBJ1-4	-	TRBV11-2	CASSVGGQEKLFF	TGTGCCAGCAGCGTCGGCGGACAGGAAAAACTGTTTTTT
many	TRBJ2-1	TRBD2	TRBV10-3	CALSSLAGGNEQFF	TGTGCCCTAAGCAGTCTAGCGGGAGGTAATGAGCAGTTCTTC
many	TRBJ2-2	-	TRBV11-2	CASSSPGLRGTGELFF	TGTGCCAGCAGCTCCCCGGGCCTTAGGGGTACCGGGGAGCTGTTTTTT
many	TRBJ1-1	-	TRBV4-1	CASSLRGVQSEAFF	TGCGCCAGCAGCCTAAGGGGGGTCCAAAGTGAAGCTTTCTTT
-	TRBJ1-1	-	TRBV7-9	CASGRELNTEAFF	TGTGCCAGCGGTCGGGAGCTGAACACTGAAGCTTTCTTT
many	TRBJ2-3	TRBD1	TRBV28	CASKGQGRPDTQYF	TGTGCCAGCAAAGGACAGGGGAGGCCAGATACGCAGTATTTT
many	TRBJ2-3	TRBD2	TRBV4-1	CASSQDWTSGSTDTQYF	TGCGCCAGCAGCCAAGATTGGACTAGCGGGAGCACAGATACGCAGTATTTT
-	TRBJ2-7	-	TRBV9	CASSVGFSEQYF	TGTGCCAGCAGCGTAGGATTCTCCGAGCAGTACTTC
-	TRBJ2-3	TRBD1	TRBV20-1	CSARDPRGPDTQYF	TGCAGTGCTAGAGATCCCAGGGGGCCAGATACGCAGTATTTT
many	TRBJ1-5	-	TRBV6-1	CASSEARRASGNQPQHF	TGTGCCAGCAGTGAAGCGCGCAGGGCTTCAGGCAATCAGCCCCAGCATTTT
-	TRBJ1-2	-	TRBV12-3/TRBV12-4	CASNPGASYGYTF	TGTGCCAGCAACCCAGGGGCCAGCTATGGCTACACCTTC
many	TRBJ1-2	TRBD1	TRBV4-1	CASSQTGAGYTF	TGCGCCAGCAGCCAAACAGGGGCTGGCTACACCTTC
many	TRBJ2-7	-	TRBV29-1	CSVGPLTGEQYF	TGCAGCGTTGGCCCTTTAACGGGAGAGCAGTACTTC
once	TRBJ1-1	TRBD1	TRBV30	CAWIDRDTEAFF	TGTGCCTGGATAGACAGGGACACTGAAGCTTTCTTT
-	TRBJ1-2	-	TRBV3-1	CASSQDGIELDYGYTF	TGTGCCAGCAGCCAAGATGGCATAGAACTCGACTATGGCTACACCTTC
-	TRBJ2-1	-	TRBV20-1	CSAPAVGEQFF	TGCAGTGCTCCCGCGGTGGGGGAGCAGTTCTTC
many	TRBJ1-1	-	TRBV5-1	CASSQDSLNTEAFF	TGCGCCAGCAGTCAGGACAGCTTGAACACTGAAGCTTTCTTT
few	TRBJ2-1	-	TRBV19	CASSIDLEAGEQFF	TGTGCCAGTAGTATAGATCTGGAGGCGGGTGAGCAGTTCTTC
few	TRBJ1-1	-	TRBV4-2	CASSQVGSNTEAFF	TGTGCCAGCAGCCAAGTTGGGTCTAACACTGAAGCTTTCTTT
few	TRBJ2-1	TRBD2	TRBV10-3	CAISDPWSGGPNEQFF	TGTGCCATCAGTGACCCGTGGAGCGGGGGGCCCAATGAGCAGTTCTTC
many	TRBJ1-1	-	TRBV12-3/TRBV12-4	CASGPLGTEAFF	TGTGCCAGCGGACCCCTGGGCACTGAAGCTTTCTTT
-	TRBJ1-5	-	TRBV5-6	CASSLAGGRNQPQHF	TGTGCCAGCAGCTTGGCCGGCGGGCGGAATCAGCCCCAGCATTTT
many	TRBJ1-5	-	TRBV29-1	CSVTFSNQPQHF	TGCAGCGTGACATTTAGCAATCAGCCCCAGCATTTT
-	TRBJ2-5	TRBD1	TRBV6-2/TRBV6-3	CASSSYRGEDQETQYF	TGTGCCAGCAGTTCCTACAGGGGTGAGGACCAAGAGACCCAGTACTTC
many	TRBJ2-2	-	TRBV29-1	CSVEQGMNTGELFF	TGCAGCGTTGAGCAGGGTATGAACACCGGGGAGCTGTTTTTT
many	TRBJ2-1	TRBD2	TRBV27	CASSSSLAGAYNEQFF	TGTGCCAGCAGTTCCTCGCTAGCGGGAGCCTACAATGAGCAGTTCTTC
many	TRBJ2-7	TRBD2	TRBV4-2	CASSQDVAGDYEQYF	TGTGCCAGCAGCCAAGATGTGGCGGGGGACTACGAGCAGTACTTC
few	TRBJ1-5	TRBD1	TRBV2	CASSASGGRGNQPQHF	TGTGCCAGCAGTGCCTCAGGGGGACGAGGCAATCAGCCCCAGCATTTT
many	TRBJ2-7	TRBD1	TRBV4-1	CASSQVGQGPYEQYF	TGCGCCAGCAGCCAAGTGGGACAGGGACCCTACGAGCAGTACTTC
many	TRBJ2-1	TRBD2	TRBV7-2	CASSLSSGDNEQFF	TGTGCCAGCAGCTTAAGTAGCGGGGACAATGAGCAGTTCTTC
few	TRBJ2-7	TRBD1	TRBV6-5	CASRLSTGSGYEQYF	TGTGCCAGCAGATTATCGACAGGGTCAGGCTACGAGCAGTACTTC